The sequence of this TCR beta chain was determined in a study of beta chain features in type 1 diabetes. Study-level results: Type 1 diabetes patients had moderately but significantly shorter TCRB CDR3s in all four CD4+ subsets.

Expressed TCRB transcripts got sequenced, as all isolated RNA was reverse transcribed. The table came from immunoSEQ multiplex PCR; TCRdb's copy has only in-frame clones and leaves some out. The data contain hundreds of thousands of clones, around 15% of them singletons. The table lists this clone with a few counts. Its antigen remains unidentified. Trimming took off 1 base at V and 3 bases at J, with 6 bases between the two ends. The length of the CDR3 is 12 residues. Germline-derived CDR1 and CDR2 are SQVTM and ANQGSEA. Input material: naive CD4+ T cells from blood. The chain combines TRBV29-1 with TRBJ1-2; D call uncertain. This clonotype was obtained from a man younger than 30 with type 1 diabetes. The CDR3 DNA sequence: TGCAGCGTTGAAGGGGCCGACTATGGCTACACCTTC. This codes for CSVEGADYGYTF.